The subject of this entry is one T cell receptor (beta chain). The data originate from a study of long-term antiretroviral therapy in people with HIV. The CDR3 loop spans 12 amino acids. The V end was cut by 8 bases, the J end by 0 bases, with 8 bases between. Germline CDR1 reads GTSNPN; CDR2 reads SVGIG (reference sequence). They ran version v3.0 of the immunoSEQ assay at survey level. The table came from immunoSEQ multiplex PCR; TCRdb's copy has only in-frame clones and leaves some out. The table has tens of thousands of clones, approximately 97% seen once; the top ten hold about 2.9%. This clonotype was sampled from a man aged 25-45 years with HIV. This material consisted of unsorted PBMCs, taken 6.9 years after starting antiretroviral therapy. The V gene is TRBV30, the J gene TRBJ2-4; D possibly matches TRBD1 or TRBD2 (5 bases each). The DNA of the CDR3 is TGTGCCGGGACCGTAGCCAAAAACATTCAGTACTTC. As protein: CAGTVAKNIQYF.